The present T cell receptor (beta chain) was sequenced within a study of T cell repertoires in cytomegalovirus infection. Study-wide background: Indicated by public TCR beta signatures were CMV infection and matching HLA type.

TCRdb processed the reads anew with MiXCR; each CDR3 protein has one entry. The sample consists of tens of thousands of distinct CDR3 sequences, 4% of them appearing once. CDR3 size: 15 residues. With V trimmed by 3 bases and J by 2 bases, 6 bases remained unmatched. The germline V gene encodes CDR1 SGHRS and CDR2 YFSETQ. Many counts were recorded for this clonotype. Its matching antigen is unknown. General study findings and limits: The ex vivo response showed dominance by HLA-C-restricted CMV-specific TCR beta clonotypes.

This receptor was identified in a human donor in good health (CMV status not recorded). Some clones in this sample may be carry-over from other donors' samples. The specimen sequenced was PBMCs. The V and J genes are TRBV5-1 and TRBJ2-7; 9 bases align to TRBD1. The CDR3 sequence is CASSSAGTGTYEQYF. The DNA of the CDR3 is TGCGCCAGCAGCTCCGCCGGGACAGGGACCTACGAGCAGTACTTC.